This TCR beta chain was found in a study of response to subunit inactivated influenza vaccine. Broader study findings: The authors offered the suggestion that each seasonal influenza vaccination recruits few new T cells.

Each CDR3 protein is one row after TCRdb ran MiXCR on the RT-PCR reads. The sample holds 450,000 to 500,000 distinct CDR3 sequences; approximately 9.9% are singletons and the top ten take 12%. The V end was cut by 6 bases, the J end by 0 bases, with 10 bases between. Germline CDR1 and CDR2: MNHNS and SASEGT. The CDR3 is made up of 14 amino acids. For this clonotype: Its antigen is still unknown.

The chain employs TRBV6-1 and TRBJ2-3; TRBD1 is a possible D gene (6 bases). The TCR sequence derives from a man in his fifties or sixties who received an inactivated influenza vaccine. The starting material was PBMCs from blood, obtained 35 to 45 days after vaccination. CDR3 coding DNA: TGTGCCAGCAGCCACAGGGTGAGCACAGATACGCAGTATTTT. Translation: CASSHRVSTDTQYF.